This TCR beta chain derives from a study of technical replicates of blood from a handful of donors. CDR3 size: 13 residues. The germline V gene encodes CDR1 GTSNPN and CDR2 SVGIG (reference sequence). The V segment lost 2 bases and the J segment 2 bases; nucleotides outside the gene matches: 2. Worth noting for this clone: Other DNA sequences in this sample translate to the same CDR3.

Sequencing used immunoSEQ multiplex PCR; TCRdb keeps in-frame clones, though not all of them. The sample has some 84,000 clones, roughly 90% seen once. J is TRBJ2-7 and V is TRBV30, with TRBD1 matching over 8 bases. This clonotype originated in a human donor in good health. Sequenced sample: T cells isolated from PBMCs. CDR3 in DNA: TGTGCCTGGAGTCAGGGGGCGGCCTACGAGCAGTACTTC. Its translation is CAWSQGAAYEQYF.